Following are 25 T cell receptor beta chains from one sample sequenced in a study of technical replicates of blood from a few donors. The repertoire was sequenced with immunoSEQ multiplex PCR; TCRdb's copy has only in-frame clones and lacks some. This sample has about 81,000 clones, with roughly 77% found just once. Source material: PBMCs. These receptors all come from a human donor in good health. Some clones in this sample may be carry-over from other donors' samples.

DNA for the CDR3: TGTGCCTGGGGACCCGACAGGGGAGCTGGCTACACCTTC. Translated, it gives CAWGPDRGAGYTF. The chain recombines TRBV30 with TRBJ1-2; 8 bases fit TRBD1. There are 13 residues in the CDR3. Germline CDR1 GTSNPN, CDR2 SVGIG (reference sequence). The V gene end was trimmed by 5 bases and the J gene end by 7 bases; junction bases not matched to a gene: 9.

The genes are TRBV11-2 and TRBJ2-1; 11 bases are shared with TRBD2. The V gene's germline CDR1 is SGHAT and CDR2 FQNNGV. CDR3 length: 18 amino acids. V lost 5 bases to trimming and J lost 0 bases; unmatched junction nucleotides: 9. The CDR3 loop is CASSATSGRASSYNEQFF. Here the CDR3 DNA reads TGTGCCAGCAGCGCCACTAGCGGGAGAGCTAGCTCCTACAATGAGCAGTTCTTC.

The CDR3, as DNA: TGTGCCAGCAGCGTGGGACAGGGAGTGACCCAGTACTTC. As protein: CASSVGQGVTQYF. This rearrangement joins TRBV7-9 to TRBJ2-5, with TRBD1 matching over 9 bases. Unmatched junction bases numbered 5, after V lost 5 bases and J lost 7 bases. Germline values: CDR1 SEHNR, CDR2 FQNEAQ (reference sequence). The CDR3 covers 13 residues.

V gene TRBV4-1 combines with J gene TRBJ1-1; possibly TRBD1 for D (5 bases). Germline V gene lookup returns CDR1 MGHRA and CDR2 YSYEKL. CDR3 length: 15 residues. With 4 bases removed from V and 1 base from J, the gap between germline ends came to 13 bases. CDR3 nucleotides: TGCGCCAGCAGCCTCCGCGGGGCTGGGAACACTGAAGCTTTCTTT. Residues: CASSLRGAGNTEAFF.

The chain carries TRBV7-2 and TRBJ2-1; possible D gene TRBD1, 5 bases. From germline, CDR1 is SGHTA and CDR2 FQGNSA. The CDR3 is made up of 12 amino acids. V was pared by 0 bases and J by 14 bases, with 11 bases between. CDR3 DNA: TGTGCCAGCAGCTTAGCGTACTTAGGGGAGTTCTTC. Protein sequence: CASSLAYLGEFF.

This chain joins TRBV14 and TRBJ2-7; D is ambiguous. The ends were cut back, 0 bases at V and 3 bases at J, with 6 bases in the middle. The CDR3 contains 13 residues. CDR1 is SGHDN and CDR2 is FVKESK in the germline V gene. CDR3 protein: CASSQDGGYEQYF. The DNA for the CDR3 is TGTGCCAGCAGCCAAGATGGCGGCTACGAGCAGTACTTC.

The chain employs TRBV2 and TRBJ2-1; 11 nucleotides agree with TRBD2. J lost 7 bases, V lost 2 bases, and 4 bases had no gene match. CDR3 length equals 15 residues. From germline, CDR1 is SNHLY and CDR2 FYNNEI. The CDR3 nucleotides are TGTGCCAGCAGTGAAAGGACTAGCGGGTTGAATGAGCAGTTCTTC. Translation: CASSERTSGLNEQFF.

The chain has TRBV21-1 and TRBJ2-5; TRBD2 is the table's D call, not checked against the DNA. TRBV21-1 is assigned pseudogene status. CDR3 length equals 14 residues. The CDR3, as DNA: TGTGCCAGCAGCAAAGGGGGGGGCAGGGAGACCCAGTACTTC. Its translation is CASSKGGGRETQYF.

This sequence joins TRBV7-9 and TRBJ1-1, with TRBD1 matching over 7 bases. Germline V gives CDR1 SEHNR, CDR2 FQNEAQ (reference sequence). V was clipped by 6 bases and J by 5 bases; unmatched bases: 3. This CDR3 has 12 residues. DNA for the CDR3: TGTGCCAGCAGATCGACAGGGACTGAAGCTTTCTTT. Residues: CASRSTGTEAFF.

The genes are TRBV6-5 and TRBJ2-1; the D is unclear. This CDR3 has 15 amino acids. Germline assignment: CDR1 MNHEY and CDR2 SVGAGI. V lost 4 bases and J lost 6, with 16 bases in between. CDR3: CASSLLPSRPNEQFF. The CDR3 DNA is TGTGCCAGCAGTTTACTACCCTCGCGCCCCAATGAGCAGTTCTTC.

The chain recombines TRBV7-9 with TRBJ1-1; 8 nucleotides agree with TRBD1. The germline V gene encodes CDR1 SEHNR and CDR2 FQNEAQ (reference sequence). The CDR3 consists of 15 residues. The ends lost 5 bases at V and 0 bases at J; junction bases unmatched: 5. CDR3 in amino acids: CASSDGTGLNTEAFF. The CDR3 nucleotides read TGTGCCAGCAGCGACGGGACAGGCTTGAACACTGAAGCTTTCTTT.

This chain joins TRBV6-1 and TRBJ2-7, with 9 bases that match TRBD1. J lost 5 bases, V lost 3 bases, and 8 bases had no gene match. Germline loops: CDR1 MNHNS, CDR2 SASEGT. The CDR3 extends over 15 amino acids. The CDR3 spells CASSERTGVIHEQYF. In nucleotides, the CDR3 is TGTGCCAGCAGTGAGCGGACAGGGGTCATCCACGAGCAGTACTTC.

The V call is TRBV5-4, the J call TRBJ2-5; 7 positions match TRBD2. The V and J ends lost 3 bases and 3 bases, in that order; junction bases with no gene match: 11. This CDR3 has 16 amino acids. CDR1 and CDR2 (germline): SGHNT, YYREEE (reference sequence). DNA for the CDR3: TGTGCCAGCAGCTCAGGCGGGAGTAGATCGGAAGAGACCCAGTACTTC. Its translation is CASSSGGSRSEETQYF.

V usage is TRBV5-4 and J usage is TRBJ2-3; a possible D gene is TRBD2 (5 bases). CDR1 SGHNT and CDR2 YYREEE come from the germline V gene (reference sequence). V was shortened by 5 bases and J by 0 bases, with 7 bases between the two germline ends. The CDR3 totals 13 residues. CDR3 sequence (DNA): TGTGCCAGCAGATCGGGGAGCACAGATACGCAGTATTTT. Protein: CASRSGSTDTQYF.

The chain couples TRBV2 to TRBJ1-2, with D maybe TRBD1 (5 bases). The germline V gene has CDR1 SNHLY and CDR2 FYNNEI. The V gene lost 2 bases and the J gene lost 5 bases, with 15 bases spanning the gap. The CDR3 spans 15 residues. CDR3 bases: TGTGCCAGCAGTGAATCCTTCGGGGGTGCGTATGGCTACACCTTC. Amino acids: CASSESFGGAYGYTF.

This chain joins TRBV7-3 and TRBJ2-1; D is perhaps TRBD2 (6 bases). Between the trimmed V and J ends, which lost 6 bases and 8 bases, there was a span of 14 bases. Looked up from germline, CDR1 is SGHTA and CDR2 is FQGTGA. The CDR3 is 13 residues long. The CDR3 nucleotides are TGTGCCAGCAGGCTTGGCGGGGACCATGAGCAGTTCTTC. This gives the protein CASRLGGDHEQFF.

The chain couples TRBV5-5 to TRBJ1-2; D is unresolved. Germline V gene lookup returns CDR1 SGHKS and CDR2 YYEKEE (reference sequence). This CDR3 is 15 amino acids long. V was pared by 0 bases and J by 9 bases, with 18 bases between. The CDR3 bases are TGTGCCAGCAGCTTGGGACTGGATACGCAGACCCGCTACACCTTC. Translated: CASSLGLDTQTRYTF.

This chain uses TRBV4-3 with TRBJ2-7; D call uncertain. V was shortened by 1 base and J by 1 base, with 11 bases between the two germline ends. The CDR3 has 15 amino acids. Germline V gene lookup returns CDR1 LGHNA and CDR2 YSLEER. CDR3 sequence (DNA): TGCGCCAGCAGCCAAGTGCAGGCGAGTTCCTACGAGCAGTACTTC. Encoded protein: CASSQVQASSYEQYF.

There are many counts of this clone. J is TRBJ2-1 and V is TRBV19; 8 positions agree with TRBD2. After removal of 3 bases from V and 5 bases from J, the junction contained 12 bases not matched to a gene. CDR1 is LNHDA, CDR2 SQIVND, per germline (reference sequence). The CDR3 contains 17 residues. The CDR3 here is CASSMWGPTAGDNEQFF. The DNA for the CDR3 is TGTGCCAGTAGTATGTGGGGGCCTACAGCGGGGGACAATGAGCAGTTCTTC.

DNA for the CDR3: TGTGCCAGCAGCTTAGGGACAGGGTACAATGAGCAGTTCTTC. Its translation: CASSLGTGYNEQFF. The chain combines TRBV11-3 with TRBJ2-1; TRBD1 matches at 8 bases. Germline CDR1 and CDR2: SGHNT and YENEEA. With 1 base clipped from V and 4 bases from J, the junction kept 0 bases outside the gene matches. The CDR3 covers 14 residues.

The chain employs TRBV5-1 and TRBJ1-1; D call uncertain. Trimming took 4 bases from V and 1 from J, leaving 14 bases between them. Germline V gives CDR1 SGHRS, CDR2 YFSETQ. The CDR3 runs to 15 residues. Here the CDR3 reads CASSPKAGTNTEAFF. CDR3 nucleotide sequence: TGCGCCAGCAGCCCCAAGGCAGGAACGAACACTGAAGCTTTCTTT.

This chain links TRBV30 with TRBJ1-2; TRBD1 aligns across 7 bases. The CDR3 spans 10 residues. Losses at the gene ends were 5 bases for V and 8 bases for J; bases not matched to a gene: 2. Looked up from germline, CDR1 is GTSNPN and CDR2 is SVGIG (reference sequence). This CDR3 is CAWGTEGYTF. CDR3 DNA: TGTGCCTGGGGGACAGAGGGCTACACCTTC.

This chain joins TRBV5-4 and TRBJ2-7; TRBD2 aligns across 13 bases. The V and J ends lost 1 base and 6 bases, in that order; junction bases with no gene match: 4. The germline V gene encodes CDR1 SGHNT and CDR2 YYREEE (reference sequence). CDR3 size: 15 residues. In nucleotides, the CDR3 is TGTGCCAGCAGCTTGTTGACTAGCGGGGGGCTCGAGCAGTACTTC. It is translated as CASSLLTSGGLEQYF.

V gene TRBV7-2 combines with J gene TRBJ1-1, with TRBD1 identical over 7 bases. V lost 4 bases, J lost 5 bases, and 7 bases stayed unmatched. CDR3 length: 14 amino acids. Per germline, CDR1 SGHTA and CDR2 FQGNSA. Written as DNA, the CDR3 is TGTGCCAGCAGCTACTCAGGGGGTTGGACTGAAGCTTTCTTT. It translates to CASSYSGGWTEAFF.

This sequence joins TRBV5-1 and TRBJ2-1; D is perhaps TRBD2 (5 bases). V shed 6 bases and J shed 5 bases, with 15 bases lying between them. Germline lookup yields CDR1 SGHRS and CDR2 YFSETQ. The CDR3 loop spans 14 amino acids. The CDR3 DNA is TGCGCCAGCAAGAGACTAAACACTGACAATGAGCAGTTCTTC. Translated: CASKRLNTDNEQFF.